The next 13 T cell receptor beta chains were all read from a single sample in a study of blood T cell repertoires in COVID-19. The data were produced by immunoSEQ multiplex PCR, yet TCRdb's version contains in-frame clones alone and is incomplete. Of under 200,000 clones listed, approximately 80% are singletons. Sequencing used PBMCs or T cells enriched from blood (not recorded which). The source is a woman aged 60 to 75 who had recovered from COVID-19.

This chain links TRBV3-1 (or the pseudogene TRBV3-2) with TRBJ1-1; the D gene is possibly TRBD1 (6 bases). Germline V gene sequence: CDR1 LGHDT, CDR2 YNNKEL (reference sequence). Trimming removed 0 bases from V and 4 bases from J, with 18 bases in between. The CDR3 has 17 residues. This CDR3 is CASSQDWLGTRGTEAFF. The CDR3 bases are TGTGCCAGCAGCCAAGATTGGTTGGGGACACGGGGCACTGAAGCTTTCTTT.

This clone was observed a single time. J is TRBJ2-5 and V is TRBV7-6; 13 bases are shared with TRBD2. CDR1 SGHVS and CDR2 FNYEAQ come from the germline V gene. The V segment lost 4 bases and the J segment 4 bases; nucleotides outside the gene matches: 6. The CDR3 totals 16 residues. The CDR3 coding sequence is TGTGCCAGCAGCTCTACTAGCGGGGGGGAGGGAGAGACCCAGTACTTC. Amino acid sequence: CASSSTSGGEGETQYF.

The rearrangement links TRBV18 to TRBJ2-5, with 7 nucleotides matching TRBD1. From germline, CDR1 is KGHSH and CDR2 LQKENI. This CDR3 is built from 14 residues. The trim removed 2 bases at V and 3 bases at J, leaving 3 bases unmatched. The CDR3 DNA reads TGTGCCAGCTCACCATTCACAGGGGAAGAGACCCAGTACTTC. Translating it yields CASSPFTGEETQYF.

CDR3 in amino acids: CAISDLTEQYF. The CDR3 region has the DNA TGTGCCATCAGTGATCTAACCGAGCAGTACTTC. The chain couples TRBV10-3 to TRBJ2-7; D is undetermined. Germline CDR1 and CDR2: ENHRY and SYGVKD. The ends were cut back, 3 bases at V and 6 bases at J, with 6 bases in the middle. The CDR3 runs 11 residues.

This clone was picked up one time. The J gene is TRBJ2-2, the V gene TRBV5-1; tentative D call: TRBD1 (8 bases). CDR1 and CDR2 (germline): SGHRS, YFSETQ. The CDR3 length is 20 residues. With 4 bases removed from V and 1 base from J, the gap between germline ends came to 26 bases. The CDR3 sequence: CASSPRQGFIERGNTGELFF. The CDR3 DNA reads TGCGCCAGCAGCCCACGACAGGGGTTTATCGAGCGGGGGAACACCGGGGAGCTGTTTTTT.

V usage is TRBV6-1 and J usage is TRBJ1-1; D gene unclear. The CDR3 has 15 residues. Germline CDR1 and CDR2: MNHNS and SASEGT. V was cut by 2 bases and J by 5 bases, with 15 bases left in between. In DNA form, the CDR3 reads TGTGCCAGCAGTGAATGGTTCGAAGGAGATACTGAAGCTTTCTTT. It encodes CASSEWFEGDTEAFF.

The chain has TRBV2 and TRBJ2-6; the D gene is possibly TRBD2 (5 bases). Trimming took 6 bases from V and 15 from J, leaving 15 bases between them. The CDR3 runs 12 residues. Germline V gene sequence: CDR1 SNHLY, CDR2 FYNNEI. CDR3 residues: CASSYTGMRLTF. The CDR3 DNA is TGTGCCAGCAGCTATACCGGGATGCGCCTGACTTTC.

The chain combines TRBV5-1 with TRBJ2-6; 7 nucleotides align to TRBD1. With 4 bases clipped from V and 9 bases from J, the junction kept 7 bases outside the gene matches. Germline V gene sequence: CDR1 SGHRS, CDR2 YFSETQ. This CDR3 spans 14 amino acids. The CDR3 DNA reads as TGCGCCAGCAGCCAGGACAGGCAGGACAACGTCCTGACTTTC. Its protein product is CASSQDRQDNVLTF.

The gene calls are TRBV21-1 and TRBJ2-4; TRBD2, the table's D call, was not compared with the DNA. TRBV21-1 is a pseudogene locus. The CDR3 has 16 amino acids. This chain's CDR3 is CASSKGVGLADNIQYF. CDR3 DNA: TGTGCCAGCAGCAAAGGGGTGGGACTAGCAGACAACATTCAGTACTTC.

V gene TRBV19 combines with J gene TRBJ2-1; 13 bases align to TRBD2. J gave up 1 base and V 3 bases, and 9 bases lay outside the gene matches. CDR3 length: 19 residues. CDR1 LNHDA and CDR2 SQIVND come from the germline V gene (reference sequence). This CDR3 is CASSIKLAGGPVSYNEQFF. In DNA, the CDR3 is TGTGCCAGTAGTATTAAACTAGCGGGAGGGCCGGTGTCCTACAATGAGCAGTTCTTC.

The chain couples TRBV7-8 to TRBJ2-1; 8 bases fit TRBD2. CDR3 length equals 15 residues. V trimming: 3 bases; J trimming: 3 bases; junction bases outside the gene matches: 4. Germline V lookup: CDR1 SGHVS, CDR2 FQNEAQ. CDR3 nucleotide sequence: TGTGCCAGCAGCTTCCTAAGCGGGAGCTACAATGAGCAGTTCTTC. As protein: CASSFLSGSYNEQFF.

The chain carries TRBV3-1 (or the pseudogene TRBV3-2) and TRBJ2-1; 12 nucleotides agree with TRBD2. V lost 5 bases to trimming and J lost 5 bases; unmatched junction nucleotides: 7. The CDR3 runs 16 residues. CDR1 LGHDT and CDR2 YNNKEL come from the germline V gene (reference sequence). The CDR3, as DNA: TGTGCCAGCAGCTTTCTAGCGGGAGGGCGTGACAATGAGCAGTTCTTC. Its translation is CASSFLAGGRDNEQFF.

With regard to this clone: The sample contains more than one DNA sequence encoding this CDR3. This chain links TRBV19 with TRBJ2-1; TRBD1 matches at 10 bases. CDR3 size: 13 residues. The germline V gene has CDR1 LNHDA and CDR2 SQIVND (reference sequence). Unmatched junction bases numbered 6, after V lost 9 bases and J lost 7 bases. CDR3 residues: CASRDRGANEQFF. Here the CDR3 DNA reads TGTGCCAGCCGGGACAGGGGCGCGAATGAGCAGTTCTTC.